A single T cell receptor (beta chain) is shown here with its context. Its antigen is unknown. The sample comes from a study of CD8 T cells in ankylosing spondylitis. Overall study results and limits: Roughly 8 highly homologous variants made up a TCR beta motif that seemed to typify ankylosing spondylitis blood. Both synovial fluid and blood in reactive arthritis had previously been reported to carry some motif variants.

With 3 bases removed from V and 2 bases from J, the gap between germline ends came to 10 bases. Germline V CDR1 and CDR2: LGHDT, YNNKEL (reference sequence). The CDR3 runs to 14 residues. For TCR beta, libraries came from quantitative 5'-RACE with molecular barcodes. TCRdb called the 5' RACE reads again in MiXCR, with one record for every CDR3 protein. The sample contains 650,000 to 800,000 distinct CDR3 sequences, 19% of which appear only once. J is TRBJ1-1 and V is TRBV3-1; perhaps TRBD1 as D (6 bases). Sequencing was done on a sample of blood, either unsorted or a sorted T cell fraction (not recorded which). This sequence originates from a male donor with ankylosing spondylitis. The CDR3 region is CASSQGARNTEAFF. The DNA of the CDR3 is TGTGCCAGCAGCCAGGGGGCGCGTAACACTGAAGCTTTCTTT. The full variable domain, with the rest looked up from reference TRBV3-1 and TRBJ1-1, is DTAVSQTPKYLVTQMGNDKSIKCEQNLGHDTMYWYKQDSKKFLKIMFSYNNKELIINETVPNRFSPKSPDKAHLNLHINSLELGDSAVYFCASSQGARNTEAFFGQGTRLTVV.